Described below is a single TCR beta chain sequence and its context. Its target is unknown. One junction end does not reproduce the germline sequence, and a read error may be involved. The CDR3 runs 17 residues. Per the germline V gene, CDR1 is SSHAT and CDR2 is FNYEAQ (reference sequence). This sample is drawn from a study of cytomegalovirus exposure and HLA in healthy donors. Study conclusions and caveats: Some TCR beta chains (about 180 of them) were listed as cytomegalovirus-associated. As confirmed in vitro, three CMV-associated chains were specific for CMV antigens. Available immune exposure information was restricted to CMV serostatus only. Later analysis identified several of the most significant clusters that appeared linked to common viral pathogens.

Amplification used 60 Vbeta primers and 13 Jbeta primers. Sequencing used immunoSEQ multiplex PCR; TCRdb keeps in-frame clones, though not all of them. The sample includes 150,000 or so clones, approximately 83% of them seen just once. The sequence was collected from a man aged 18 to 30 in good health and CMV-seropositive. The sequencing input was PBMCs. The chain recombines TRBV7-7 with TRBJ2-1; 13 bases line up with TRBD2. CDR3 residues: CASSPGLAGQSYNEQFF. In DNA, the CDR3 is TGTGCTAGCAGCCCGGGACTAGCGGGGCAGTCCTACAATGAGCAGTTCTTC.